These T cell receptor beta chains were read from a single sample in a study of CD8 T cells in ankylosing spondylitis. MiXCR was run by TCRdb on the 5' RACE reads, yielding one entry per CDR3 protein. The sample consists of about 250,000 distinct CDR3 sequences, approximately 20% of them appearing once. Sequencing was done on a sample of blood, either unsorted or a sorted T cell fraction (not recorded which). The receptors were gathered from a male donor with ankylosing spondylitis or in good health (not recorded which). Both conserved end residues are part of each CDR3. A D gene is named only where the DNA matches it firmly. Clone size is shown for a subset of rows, as once, few, many or a class of expanded clone.

13	-	TRBJ2-1	-	TRBV4-1	CGSSSQGYNEQFF	TGCGGCAGCAGCTCGCAGGGGTACAATGAGCAGTTCTTC
14	TRBD1	TRBJ1-2	few	TRBV12-3/TRBV12-4	CASSYQGAPYGYTF	TGTGCCAGCAGTTATCAGGGGGCTCCCTATGGCTACACCTTC
13	-	TRBJ2-3	few	TRBV5-1	CASSWTGRDTQYF	TGCGCCAGCAGCTGGACTGGCCGGGATACGCAGTATTTT
15	TRBD2	TRBJ2-3	few	TRBV12-3/TRBV12-4	CASSQTGLAKDTQYF	TGTGCCAGCAGTCAAACGGGACTAGCTAAAGATACGCAGTATTTT
15	TRBD2	TRBJ2-7	many	TRBV4-3	CASSHVWEGIYEQYF	TGCGCCAGCAGCCACGTGTGGGAGGGAATCTACGAGCAGTACTTC
14	-	TRBJ2-7	few	TRBV12-5	CASGRDTASYEQYF	TGTGCTAGTGGCCGGGACACCGCATCCTACGAGCAGTACTTC
14	-	TRBJ1-5	-	TRBV7-9	CASSAGQTSQPQHF	TGTGCCAGCAGCGCGGGACAAACCTCACAGCCCCAGCATTTT
12	-	TRBJ1-5	-	TRBV29-1	CSVQEGNQPQHF	TGCAGCGTGCAGGAGGGCAATCAGCCCCAGCATTTT
15	-	TRBJ1-1	few	TRBV28	CASRPTQGTNTEAFF	TGTGCCAGCAGGCCGACACAGGGTACAAACACTGAAGCTTTCTTT
13	-	TRBJ2-7	few	TRBV12-3/TRBV12-4	CASRSGTSYEQYF	TGTGCCAGCAGATCCGGGACGTCCTACGAGCAGTACTTC